The text below deals with one TCR beta chain. TCRdb processed the 5' RACE reads again and assigns one entry to each CDR3 protein, with no DNA. In all, the sample yields roughly 380,000 distinct CDR3 sequences. This sample stems from a study of T cells expressing NK-cell markers. Turning to the study itself: The eight sequenced donors comprised seven who were HCMV-seropositive and one who was seronegative.

This CDR3 region has 15 residues. Germline V gene lookup returns CDR1 SGHVS and CDR2 FQNEAQ. This chain connects TRBV7-8 to TRBJ2-6; the TRBD1 assignment by TCRdb is unverifiable without DNA. The sample taken for sequencing was blood T cells: a sorted CD56 or NKG2C T cell subset, CD4+ or CD8+ T cells, or bulk PBMC T cells (not recorded which). The receptor was isolated from a man aged 18 to 69 in good health. The CDR3 loop is CASSPLGDKANVLTF.